This T cell receptor beta chain was sequenced for a study of cytomegalovirus exposure and HLA in healthy donors. Looking at the study overall: The 120 validation repertoires were produced on the same platform as the 650 or so repertoires of the first cohort. This was reported in a later analysis.

In regard to this clone: Its specificity is not known.

Study-level findings and limits: It was confirmed in vitro that three of the CMV-associated chains were specific for CMV antigens. Reported performance of the classifier showed diagnosis of cytomegalovirus status with high specificity and sensitivity.

The data were produced by immunoSEQ multiplex PCR, yet TCRdb's version contains in-frame clones alone and is incomplete. The sample lists about 73,000 clones, roughly 90% occurring once. The donors were in the roughly 130-subject validation cohort; that cohort was separate from the roughly 730-subject first cohort. V dropped 5 bases and J dropped 7; count of bases not matched to a gene: 10. CDR3 length equals 15 residues. Germline assignment: CDR1 SGHAT and CDR2 FQNNGV. Material for sequencing was PBMCs. This clonotype originated in a woman between 18 and 30 years old in good health and CMV-seropositive. The genes are TRBV11-2 and TRBJ1-4; TRBD1 agrees at 7 bases. The CDR3 DNA reads TGTGCCAGCAGCACGAGACAGGGTTGGAGTGAAAAACTGTTTTTT. Translation gives CASSTRQGWSEKLFF.